Here is one TCR beta chain with its context. The specificity of this receptor is unknown. No per-base quality is available; no much larger clone lies one base away. The data are from a study (dated by TCRdb to about 2016). The library relied on RT-PCR. The sequencing machine was an Illumina MiSeq. TCRdb reprocessed the public reads (quality trimming at Q25 with fastp, clone calling with MiXCR) and kept in-frame beta chains. Rows are unified per CDR3 protein, each entry keeping the most common DNA and genes. For this sample there are hundreds of thousands of distinct CDR3 sequences; approximately 15% appear just once. The ten largest account for roughly 4% of the sample. The CDR3 runs 15 residues from the cysteine to the phenylalanine. The DNA shown is the 45-base CDR3, in frame from base 1. Per the germline V gene, SGHAT is the CDR1 and FQNNGV is the CDR2. V lost 2 bases and J lost 6 bases; the stretch between them is 17 bases long.

Sequences were obtained from memory CD4+ T cells from blood. The clonotype originates from a female donor in good health, serving as a healthy control. The rearrangement combines TRBV11-2 with TRBJ2-7, with the identity of the D gene unclear. The CDR3 protein sequence reads: CASSLRAGPSSEQYF. The nucleotide sequence reads as follows: TGTGCCAGCAGCTTAAGGGCCGGCCCGAGCTCCGAGCAGTACTTC.